The entry below describes one T cell receptor (beta chain). At one boundary the junction diverges from the germline segment, which might be a read error. The data were taken from a study of blood T cell repertoires in COVID-19. Study summary: Spain, Italy and the United States supplied samples that represented acute and convalescent COVID-19. PBMCs, B-cell-depleted T cells, or T cells were the source of the cDNA or gDNA that made up the material.

CDR3 length equals 11 residues. The germline CDR1 and CDR2 sequences are SGHAT and FQNNGV. Profiled with immunoSEQ multiplex PCR; TCRdb holds only in-frame clones, not every one. There are 200,000 to 250,000 clones in the sample; about four fifths occur only once, and about 12% lies in the top ten. The sample was peripheral blood. The receptor comes from a woman aged 40 to 55 with acute or convalescent COVID-19. This sequence joins TRBV11-2 and TRBJ2-7; the D gene is possibly TRBD2 (5 bases). DNA for the CDR3: TGTGCCAGCAGCGAATTAGGGAGCCCATCTTTC. Protein: CASSELGSPSF.